The source of this T cell receptor (beta chain) is a study of blood T cell repertoires in COVID-19. Study overall: Sites in the United States, Italy and Spain provided acute and convalescent COVID-19 samples.

TCRdb keeps only in-frame clones here, not all; method: immunoSEQ multiplex PCR. This sample yields 150,000 to 200,000 clones, of which 76% are seen a single time; about a sixth belongs to the top ten. In terms of age and location, participants ranged from roughly 18 to 100 years and lived in about 25 US areas. Grouping used clinical history reported by participants in a survey and questionnaire. Sequencing was done on a sample of PBMCs or T cells enriched from blood (not recorded which). This TCR came from a woman between 45 and 65 years old with acute COVID-19.

CDR3 nucleotides: TGTGCCAGTAGTATCCCGTATGGGCAGGGTCCCGATCAGCCCCAGCATTTT. This codes for CASSIPYGQGPDQPQHF. The genes are TRBV19 and TRBJ1-5, with D tentatively TRBD1 (5 bases). V was pared by 3 bases and J by 5 bases, with 20 bases between. CDR3 length: 17 residues. CDR1 is LNHDA and CDR2 is SQIVND in the germline V gene (reference sequence).